This TCR beta chain appears in the sequencing data of a study of T cell changes during pregnancy in multiple sclerosis. TCRdb's copy holds only in-frame clones and misses some; the assay was immunoSEQ multiplex PCR. The sample has 80,000 or so clones, about 90% seen once. Germline assignment: CDR1 MNHEY and CDR2 SMNVEV (reference sequence). V was trimmed by 4 bases and J by 3 bases, leaving 17 bases between them. The CDR3 has 16 amino acids. This clonotype was sampled from a female donor with multiple sclerosis, enrolled in a pregnancy study. This chain joins TRBV27 and TRBJ2-3; D possibly corresponds to TRBD1 (6 bases). The material sequenced was peripheral blood, taken before pregnancy. The DNA of the CDR3 is TGTGCCAGCAGTTCGCCCCCACAGGGACCGACAGATACGCAGTATTTT. Translation gives CASSSPPQGPTDTQYF.